This T cell receptor (beta chain) emerged from a study of blood T cell repertoires in COVID-19. About the study: Whether acute or convalescent, the COVID-19 samples came from the United States, Italy and Spain. T cells, B-cell-depleted T cells, or PBMCs provided the cDNA or gDNA that served as material.

The repertoire was sequenced with immunoSEQ multiplex PCR; TCRdb's copy has only in-frame clones and lacks some. The sample includes under 110,000 clones, around 92% of them seen just once. The CDR3 spans 14 residues. Germline V gene data show CDR1 as LNHDA and CDR2 as SQIVND (reference sequence). Trimming took off 4 bases at V and 0 bases at J, with 7 bases between the two ends. Material: peripheral blood. The chain uses TRBV19 and TRBJ1-3; D might be TRBD1 (5 bases). This receptor was identified in a man aged 45 to 65 with active COVID-19. The CDR3 coding sequence is TGTGCCAGTAGTAAGGGGTTCTCTGGAAACACCATATATTTT. It is translated as CASSKGFSGNTIYF.